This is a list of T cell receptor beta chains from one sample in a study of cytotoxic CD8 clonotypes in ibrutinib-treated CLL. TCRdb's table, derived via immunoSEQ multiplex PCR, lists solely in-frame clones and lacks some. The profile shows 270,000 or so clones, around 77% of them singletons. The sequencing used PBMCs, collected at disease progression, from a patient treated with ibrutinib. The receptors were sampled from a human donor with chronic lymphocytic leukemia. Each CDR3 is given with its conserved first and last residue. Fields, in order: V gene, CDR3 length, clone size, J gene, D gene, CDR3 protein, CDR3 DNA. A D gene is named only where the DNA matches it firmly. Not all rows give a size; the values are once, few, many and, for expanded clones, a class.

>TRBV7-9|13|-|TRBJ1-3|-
CASSSLGVLSIYF
TGTGCCAGCAGCTCCCTCGGTGTATTATCCATATATTTT
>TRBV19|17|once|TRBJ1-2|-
CASSKGTGLPANYGYTF
TGTGCCAGTAGTAAGGGAACCGGGCTCCCCGCAAACTATGGCTACACCTTC
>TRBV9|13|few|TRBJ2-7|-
CASSVAGAYEQYF
TGTGCCAGCAGCGTAGCAGGGGCCTACGAGCAGTACTTC
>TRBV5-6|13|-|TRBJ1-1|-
CASSLGPLIEAFF
TGTGCCAGCAGCTTGGGACCCCTTATTGAAGCTTTCTTT
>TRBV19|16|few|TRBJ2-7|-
CASSTWAGSHSYEQYF
TGTGCCAGTAGTACGTGGGCGGGGAGTCACTCCTACGAGCAGTACTTC
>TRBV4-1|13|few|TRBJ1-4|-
CASSQEWDEKLFF
TGCGCCAGCAGCCAAGAGTGGGATGAAAAACTGTTTTTT
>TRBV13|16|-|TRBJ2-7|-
CASSSRNGDPSYEQYF
TGTGCCAGCAGCTCTCGGAACGGGGACCCCTCCTACGAGCAGTACTTC
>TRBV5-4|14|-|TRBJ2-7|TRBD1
CASSPGQYPLEQYF
TGTGCCAGCAGTCCGGGACAGTACCCCCTCGAGCAGTACTTC
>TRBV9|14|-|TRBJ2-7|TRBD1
CASSADRGAYEQYF
TGTGCCAGCAGCGCGGACAGGGGAGCCTACGAGCAGTACTTC
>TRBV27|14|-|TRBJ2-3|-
CASSIQPSTDTQYF
TGTGCCAGCAGTATTCAACCTAGCACAGATACGCAGTATTTT
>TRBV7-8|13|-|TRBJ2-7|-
CASSLDRTYEQYF
TGTGCCAGCAGCTTAGACAGGACCTACGAGCAGTACTTC
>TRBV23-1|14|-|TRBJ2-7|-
CASIVSGYPYEQYF
TGCGCCAGCATTGTCTCGGGATATCCCTACGAGCAGTACTTC
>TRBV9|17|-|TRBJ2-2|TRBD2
CASSVSRTSGNTGELFF
TGTGCCAGCAGCGTATCGAGGACTAGCGGAAACACCGGGGAGCTGTTTTTT
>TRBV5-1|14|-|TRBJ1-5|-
CASSLEGSGQPQHF
TGCGCCAGCAGCTTGGAAGGGTCGGGGCAGCCCCAGCATTTT
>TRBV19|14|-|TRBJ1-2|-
CASSVSRGNYGYTF
TGTGCCAGTAGTGTCTCGCGGGGGAACTATGGCTACACCTTC
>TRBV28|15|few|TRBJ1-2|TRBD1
CASSSQGVANYGYTF
TGTGCCAGCAGTTCCCAGGGGGTTGCTAACTATGGCTACACCTTC
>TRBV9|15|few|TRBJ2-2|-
CASSVAGRGTGELFF
TGTGCCAGCAGCGTAGCAGGCAGGGGCACCGGGGAGCTGTTTTTT
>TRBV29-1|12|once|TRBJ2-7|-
CSVEVRGYEQYF
TGCAGCGTTGAAGTGAGAGGCTACGAGCAGTACTTC
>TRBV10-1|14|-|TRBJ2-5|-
CASSQTTLQETQYF
TGCGCCAGCAGTCAAACGACACTCCAAGAGACCCAGTACTTC
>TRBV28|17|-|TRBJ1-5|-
CASSFALGHLDNQPQHF
TGTGCCAGCAGTTTTGCCCTCGGACATCTGGACAATCAGCCCCAGCATTTT
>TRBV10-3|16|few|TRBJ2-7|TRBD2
CAISEPLTSGSYEQYF
TGTGCCATCAGTGAGCCTCTGACTAGCGGGAGCTACGAGCAGTACTTC
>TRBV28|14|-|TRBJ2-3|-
CASSLPMGADTQYF
TGTGCCAGCAGTTTGCCAATGGGAGCAGATACGCAGTATTTT
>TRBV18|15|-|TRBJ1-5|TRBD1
CASSPTQGRNQPQHF
TGTGCCAGCTCACCCACACAGGGGCGAAATCAGCCCCAGCATTTT
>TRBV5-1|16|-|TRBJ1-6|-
CASSIDGQKGNSPLHF
TGCGCCAGCAGCATAGACGGACAGAAGGGCAACTCACCCCTCCACTTT
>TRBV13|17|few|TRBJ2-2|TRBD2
CASSPDHWGGKAGELFF
TGTGCCAGCAGCCCTGATCACTGGGGAGGGAAGGCCGGGGAGCTGTTTTTT
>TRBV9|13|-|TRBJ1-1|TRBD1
CASSVTGGTEAFF
TGTGCCAGCAGCGTTACAGGGGGCACTGAAGCTTTCTTT
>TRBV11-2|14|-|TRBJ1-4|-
CASSLPQANEKLFF
TGTGCCAGCAGCTTACCCCAAGCTAATGAAAAACTGTTTTTT
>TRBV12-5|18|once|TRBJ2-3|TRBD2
CASGLVGWGGVGTDTQYF
TGTGCTAGTGGTTTGGTAGGTTGGGGGGGAGTCGGCACAGATACGCAGTATTTT
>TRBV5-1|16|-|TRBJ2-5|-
CASSLARGSYQETQYF
TGCGCCAGCAGCTTGGCAAGGGGGTCGTACCAAGAGACCCAGTACTTC
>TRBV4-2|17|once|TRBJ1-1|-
CASSHERWSREVTEAFF
TGTGCCAGCAGCCATGAAAGGTGGAGCAGGGAGGTCACTGAAGCTTTCTTT
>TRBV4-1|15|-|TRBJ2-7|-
CASSQGSGHYYEQYF
TGCGCCAGCAGCCAAGGGTCGGGACATTACTACGAGCAGTACTTC
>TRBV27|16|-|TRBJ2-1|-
CATSTILRDSYNEQFF
TGTGCCACATCCACTATCCTACGGGACTCTTACAATGAGCAGTTCTTC
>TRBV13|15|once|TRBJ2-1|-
CASSLMGVRGYEQFF
TGTGCCAGCAGCTTAATGGGGGTCCGCGGATATGAGCAGTTCTTC
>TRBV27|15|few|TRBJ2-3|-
CASFPRATGTDTQYF
TGTGCCAGCTTTCCTAGAGCGACGGGCACAGATACGCAGTATTTT
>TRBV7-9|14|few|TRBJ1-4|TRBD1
CASSPGQGRGKLFF
TGTGCCAGCAGCCCCGGACAGGGGAGAGGAAAACTGTTTTTT
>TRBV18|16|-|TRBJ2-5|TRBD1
CASSRRIGTEQETQYF
TGTGCCAGCTCACGCCGTATCGGGACAGAACAAGAGACCCAGTACTTC
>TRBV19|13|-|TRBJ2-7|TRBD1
CASSARTGSEQYF
TGTGCCAGTAGTGCCAGGACAGGAAGCGAGCAGTACTTC
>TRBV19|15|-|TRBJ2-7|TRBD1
CASSIEGTGAYEQYF
TGTGCCAGTAGTATAGAAGGGACAGGGGCCTACGAGCAGTACTTC
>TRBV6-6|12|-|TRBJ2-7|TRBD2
CASRAGVYEQYF
TGTGCCAGCAGGGCGGGAGTTTACGAGCAGTACTTC
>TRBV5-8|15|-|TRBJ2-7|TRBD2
CASSLTSGSSYEQYF
TGTGCCAGCAGCTTGACTAGCGGGAGCTCCTACGAGCAGTACTTC
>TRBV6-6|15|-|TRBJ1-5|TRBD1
CASSYGRGRNQPQHF
TGTGCCAGCAGTTACGGTAGGGGGCGGAATCAGCCCCAGCATTTT
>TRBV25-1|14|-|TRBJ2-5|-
CASSEWGERETQYF
TGTGCCAGCAGTGAATGGGGAGAAAGAGAGACCCAGTACTTC
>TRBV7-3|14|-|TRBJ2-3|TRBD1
CASSSDRGTDTQYF
TGTGCCAGCAGCTCGGACAGGGGCACAGATACGCAGTATTTT
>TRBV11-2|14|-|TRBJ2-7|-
CASSSRVRDYEQYF
TGTGCCAGCAGCTCCCGGGTCAGGGATTACGAGCAGTACTTC
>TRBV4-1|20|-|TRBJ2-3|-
CASSQGSWSAAVGTSAKQYF
TGCGCCAGCAGCCAAGGTAGTTGGTCGGCGGCTGTGGGGACGTCCGCAAAGCAGTATTTT
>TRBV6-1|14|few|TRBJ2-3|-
CATLVGGPTDTQYF
TGTGCCACCCTAGTGGGGGGTCCGACAGATACGCAGTATTTT
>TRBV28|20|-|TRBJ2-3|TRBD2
CASSSPWTGASGRVTDTQYF
TGTGCCAGCAGTTCCCCTTGGACAGGGGCTAGCGGGAGGGTCACAGATACGCAGTATTTT
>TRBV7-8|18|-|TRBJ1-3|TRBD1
CASSPDTDRGLSGNTIYF
TGTGCCAGCAGTCCCGACACGGACAGGGGGCTGTCAGGAAACACCATATATTTT
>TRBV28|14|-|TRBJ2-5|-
CASTNPGYQETQYF
TGTGCCAGCACCAACCCAGGGTACCAAGAGACCCAGTACTTC
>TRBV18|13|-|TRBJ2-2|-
CASSPRDAGELFF
TGTGCCAGCTCACCCCGGGACGCCGGGGAGCTGTTTTTT
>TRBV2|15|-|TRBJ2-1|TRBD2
CASSVGTSGTNEQFF
TGTGCCAGCAGTGTCGGGACTAGCGGGACCAATGAGCAGTTCTTC
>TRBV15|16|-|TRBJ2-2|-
CATSREVGTNTGELFF
TGTGCCACCAGCAGAGAGGTAGGCACGAACACCGGGGAGCTGTTTTTT
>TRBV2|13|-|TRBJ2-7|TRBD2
CASTGGPSYEQYF
TGTGCCAGCACGGGGGGGCCTTCCTACGAGCAGTACTTC
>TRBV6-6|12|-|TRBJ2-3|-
CASSYTGEAQYF
TGTGCCAGCAGTTACACGGGGGAGGCGCAGTATTTT
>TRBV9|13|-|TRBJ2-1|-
CASSVGPFDEQFF
TGTGCCAGCAGCGTTGGCCCTTTCGATGAGCAGTTCTTC